This is a list of T cell receptor beta chains from one sample in a study of T cell responses to AZD1222 COVID-19 vaccine. Sequencing was performed with immunoSEQ multiplex PCR; in TCRdb, only in-frame clones are kept and a portion is missing. The sample contains some 100,000 clones, 91% of which appear only once. The sample was peripheral blood, taken on day 0 of AZD1222 vaccination. The receptor set was obtained from an adult in good health. CDR3s include the opening cysteine and the closing phenylalanine or tryptophan. D genes are given only for firm matches. Only some rows state a clone size, as once, few, many or a class for expanded clones.

d_gene	abundance	j_gene	v_gene	CDR3nt	CDR3aa
-	-	TRBJ1-4	TRBV7-2	TGTGCCAGCAGCTTGGGGGTGCATGATGAAAAACTGTTTTTT	CASSLGVHDEKLFF
-	-	TRBJ1-2	TRBV28	TGTGCCAGTGCCGTCTTCCGGGACGTTGGCTACACCTTC	CASAVFRDVGYTF
-	-	TRBJ1-5	TRBV30	TGTGCCTGGAGTTCCCTTGGGCAGCCCCAGCATTTT	CAWSSLGQPQHF
TRBD2	-	TRBJ2-3	TRBV7-2	TGTGCCAGCACCCTGGTTACTAGCGGGAGGGATACGCAGTATTTT	CASTLVTSGRDTQYF
-	-	TRBJ1-1	TRBV7-2	TGTGCCAGCAGAGCCGGGGGTTTTAACACTGAAGCTTTCTTT	CASRAGGFNTEAFF
-	-	TRBJ1-1	TRBV30	TGTGCCTGGAGTGCGTTTGGGACTGAAGCTTTCTTT	CAWSAFGTEAFF
-	-	TRBJ2-7	TRBV3-1/TRBV3-2	TGTGCCAGCAGCCAAGAGGGGGGACGAGGCGAGCAGTACTTC	CASSQEGGRGEQYF
TRBD1	-	TRBJ1-4	TRBV7-6	TGTGCCAGCAGCTTAGACCCTCCCGGGACAGGGGGTTTTAATGAAAAACTGTTTTTT	CASSLDPPGTGGFNEKLFF
TRBD2	-	TRBJ2-7	TRBV6-5	TGTGCCAGCAGTTTCATAGCGGGAGATATTTCCTACGAGCAGTACTTC	CASSFIAGDISYEQYF
TRBD1	-	TRBJ1-5	TRBV5-4	TGTGCCAGCAGCTTCCAGGGGGATCAGCCCCAGCATTTT	CASSFQGDQPQHF
TRBD1	-	TRBJ1-5	TRBV30	TGTGCCACGGAGACAGGGGGCGGACAGCCCCAGCATTTT	CATETGGGQPQHF
-	-	TRBJ1-6	TRBV16	TGTGCCAGCAGCCAATCCCAGGGTTTTGATTCACCCCTCCACTTT	CASSQSQGFDSPLHF
TRBD1	-	TRBJ2-4	TRBV11-2	TGTGCCAGCAGCTTAATTACAGGGGGAAAAAACATTCAGTACTTC	CASSLITGGKNIQYF
-	-	TRBJ1-5	TRBV3-1/TRBV3-2	TGTGCCAGCAGCCAAGACAGGGTTCAGCCCCAGCATTTT	CASSQDRVQPQHF
TRBD1	-	TRBJ2-3	TRBV5-1	TGCGCCAGCAGCTTGGCCGTCGGGGACAGGGAGGGAGATACGCAGTATTTT	CASSLAVGDREGDTQYF
-	-	TRBJ1-6	TRBV10-3	TGTGCCATCAGTGAGGAACGGAATAATTCACCCCTCCACTTT	CAISEERNNSPLHF
TRBD1	-	TRBJ1-2	TRBV30	TGTGCCTGGAGTCCGACCGGGACAGGGGATGGCTACACCTTC	CAWSPTGTGDGYTF
-	once	TRBJ1-4	TRBV18	TGTGCCAGCTCATCACAGTCACTAGATGAAAAACTGTTTTTT	CASSSQSLDEKLFF
TRBD1	-	TRBJ1-2	TRBV3-1/TRBV3-2	TGTGCCAGCAGCCATGAAACCGGGACAGGGGGCGTCGGCTACACCTTC	CASSHETGTGGVGYTF
TRBD1	once	TRBJ1-5	TRBV19	TGTGCCAGTCTTGAGACAGGGTACAATCAGCCCCAGCATTTT	CASLETGYNQPQHF
-	-	TRBJ2-5	TRBV13	TGTGCCAGCAGCTTACGCGCAGGCGGACAAGAGACCCAGTACTTC	CASSLRAGGQETQYF
-	-	TRBJ2-7	TRBV18	TGTGCCAGCTCACCACCGCCTGGTACCTACGAGCAGTACTTC	CASSPPPGTYEQYF
-	-	TRBJ2-3	TRBV7-9	TGTGCCAGCAGCTTATTCGGAGGGGGAGATACGCAGTATTTT	CASSLFGGGDTQYF
-	-	TRBJ2-3	TRBV5-1	TGCGCCAGCGGATCAGAACCCGGCACAGATACGCAGTATTTT	CASGSEPGTDTQYF
-	-	TRBJ2-5	TRBV5-1	TGCGCCAGCAGCTTGGATTGGCAGCAAGAGACCCAGTACTTC	CASSLDWQQETQYF
-	-	TRBJ1-2	TRBV19	TGTGCCAGTAGTAGAGAGGTACAAACCCTCCCTTTTTATGGCTACACCTTC	CASSREVQTLPFYGYTF
-	-	TRBJ1-2	TRBV29-1	TGCAGCGCTATTGGGGGGCTGGGCTATGGCTACACCTTC	CSAIGGLGYGYTF
TRBD1	-	TRBJ1-2	TRBV18	TGTGCCAGCTCACCGAGGGACAGGGTCTATGGCTACACCTTC	CASSPRDRVYGYTF
-	few	TRBJ1-5	TRBV4-1	TGCGCCAGCAGCCCCCAGGGTTATAGCAATCAGCCCCAGCATTTT	CASSPQGYSNQPQHF
-	once	TRBJ1-1	TRBV10-2	TGCGCCAGCAGGAGCATGGGACGGAACACTGAAGCTTTCTTT	CASRSMGRNTEAFF
TRBD2	-	TRBJ2-3	TRBV5-4	TGTGCCAGCAGCTTGCGAGCGGGGAGCACAGATACGCAGTATTTT	CASSLRAGSTDTQYF
-	-	TRBJ1-6	TRBV13	TGTGCCAGCAGCCGCAATACGGGGTGGAATTCACCCCTCCACTTT	CASSRNTGWNSPLHF
TRBD1	-	TRBJ1-5	TRBV5-5	TGTGCCAGCAGCCTGGACCGGGACAGGGCCTTGGGTCCCCAGCATTTT	CASSLDRDRALGPQHF
-	-	TRBJ1-2	TRBV7-8	TGTGCCAGCAGCTTAGCTGGCAGGTATCAAGACTATGGCTACACCTTC	CASSLAGRYQDYGYTF
TRBD2	-	TRBJ2-2	TRBV27	TGTGCCAGCAGTTCCTGGACTAGCGGGAGGGCCGGGGAGCTGTTTTTT	CASSSWTSGRAGELFF
-	-	TRBJ1-3	TRBV3-1/TRBV3-2	TGTGCCAGCAGCATGGATCAGGGGCGCCGGAACACCATATATTTT	CASSMDQGRRNTIYF
-	-	TRBJ1-6	TRBV4-1	TGCGCCAGCAGCCAAGGATGGGGTGGGGGTTCACCCCTCCACTTT	CASSQGWGGGSPLHF
-	-	TRBJ1-1	TRBV10-3	TGTGCCTCCCGCGGCCAGGGCCGAGGGAACACTGAAGCTTTCTTT	CASRGQGRGNTEAFF
TRBD1	-	TRBJ1-5	TRBV19	TGTGCCAGTAGTCAGACAGGGAGCAATCAGCCCCAGCATTTT	CASSQTGSNQPQHF
-	-	TRBJ2-1	TRBV2	TGTGCCAGCGGGCTAGATTTCAATGAGCAGTTCTTC	CASGLDFNEQFF